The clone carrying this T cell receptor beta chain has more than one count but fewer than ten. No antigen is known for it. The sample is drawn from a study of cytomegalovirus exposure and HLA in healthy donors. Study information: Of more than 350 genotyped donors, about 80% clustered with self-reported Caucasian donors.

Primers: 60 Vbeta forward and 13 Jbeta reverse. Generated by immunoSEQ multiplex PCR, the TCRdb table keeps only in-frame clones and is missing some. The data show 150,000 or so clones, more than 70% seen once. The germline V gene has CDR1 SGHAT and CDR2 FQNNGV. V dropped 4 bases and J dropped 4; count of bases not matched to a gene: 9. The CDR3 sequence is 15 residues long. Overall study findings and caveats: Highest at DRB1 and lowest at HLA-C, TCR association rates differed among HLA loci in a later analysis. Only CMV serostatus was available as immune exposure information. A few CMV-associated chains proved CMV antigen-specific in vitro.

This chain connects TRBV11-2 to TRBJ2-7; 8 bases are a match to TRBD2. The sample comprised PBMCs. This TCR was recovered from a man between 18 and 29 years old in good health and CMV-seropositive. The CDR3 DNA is TGTGCCAGCAGCTCGAGCGGGAGTACGGGTTACGAGCAGTACTTC. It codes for CASSSSGSTGYEQYF. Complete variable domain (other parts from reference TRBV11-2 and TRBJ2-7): EAGVAQSPRYKIIEKRQSVAFWCNPISGHATLYWYQQILGQGPKLLIQFQNNGVVDDSQLPKDRFSAERLKGVDSTLKIQPAKLEDSAVYLCASSSSGSTGYEQYFGPGTRLTVT.